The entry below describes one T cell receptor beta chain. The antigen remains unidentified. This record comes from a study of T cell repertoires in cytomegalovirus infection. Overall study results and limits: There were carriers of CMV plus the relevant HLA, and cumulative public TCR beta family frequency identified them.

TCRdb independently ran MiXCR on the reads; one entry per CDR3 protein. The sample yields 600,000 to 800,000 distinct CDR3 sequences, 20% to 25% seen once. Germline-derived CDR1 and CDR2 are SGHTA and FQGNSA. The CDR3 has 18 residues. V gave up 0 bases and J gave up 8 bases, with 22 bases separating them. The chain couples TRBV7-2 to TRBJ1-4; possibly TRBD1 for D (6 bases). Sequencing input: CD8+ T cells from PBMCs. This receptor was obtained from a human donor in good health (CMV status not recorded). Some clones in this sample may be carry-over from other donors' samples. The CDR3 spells CASSLAHRKRGPGEKLFF. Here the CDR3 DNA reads TGTGCCAGCAGCTTAGCTCACCGAAAGCGGGGGCCTGGGGAAAAACTGTTTTTT.